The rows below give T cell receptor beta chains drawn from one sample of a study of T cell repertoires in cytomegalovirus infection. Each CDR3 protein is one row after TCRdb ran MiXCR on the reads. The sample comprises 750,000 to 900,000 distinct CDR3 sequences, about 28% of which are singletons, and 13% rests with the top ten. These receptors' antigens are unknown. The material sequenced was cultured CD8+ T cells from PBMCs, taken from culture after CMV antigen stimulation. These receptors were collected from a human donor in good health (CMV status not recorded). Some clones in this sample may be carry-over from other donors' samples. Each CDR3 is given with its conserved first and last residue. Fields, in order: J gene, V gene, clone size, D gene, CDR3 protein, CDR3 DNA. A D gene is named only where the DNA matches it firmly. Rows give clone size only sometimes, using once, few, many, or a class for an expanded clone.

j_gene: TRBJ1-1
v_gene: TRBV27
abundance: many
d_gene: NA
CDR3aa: CASSFGGHTEAFF
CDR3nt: TGTGCCAGCAGTTTCGGGGGGCACACTGAAGCTTTCTTT

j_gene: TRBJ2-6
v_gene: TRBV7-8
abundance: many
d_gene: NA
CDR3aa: CASSVGRLSGANVLTF
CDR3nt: TGTGCCAGCAGCGTTGGACGGCTCTCTGGGGCCAACGTCCTGACTTTC

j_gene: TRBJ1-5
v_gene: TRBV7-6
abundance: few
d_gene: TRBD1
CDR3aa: CASSRNRGHNQPQHF
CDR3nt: TGTGCCAGCAGCCGAAACAGGGGACACAATCAGCCCCAGCATTTT

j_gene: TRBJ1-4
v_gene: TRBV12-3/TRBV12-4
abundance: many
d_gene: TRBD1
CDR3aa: CASRKGQLDEKLFF
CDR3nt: TGTGCCAGCAGGAAGGGACAGCTCGATGAAAAACTGTTTTTT

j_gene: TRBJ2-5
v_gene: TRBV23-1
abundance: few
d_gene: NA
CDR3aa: CASSQSAKQETQYF
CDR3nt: TGCGCCAGCAGTCAATCGGCGAAACAAGAGACCCAGTACTTC

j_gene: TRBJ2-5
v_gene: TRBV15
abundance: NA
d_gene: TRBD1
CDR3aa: CATSSGTGGPTQETQYF
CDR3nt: TGTGCCACCAGCTCCGGGACAGGGGGCCCAACTCAAGAGACCCAGTACTTC

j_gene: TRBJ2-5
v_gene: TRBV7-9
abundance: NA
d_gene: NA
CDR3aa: CASLGRGARETQYF
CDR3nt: TGTGCCAGCCTGGGCCGGGGGGCTCGGGAGACCCAGTACTTC

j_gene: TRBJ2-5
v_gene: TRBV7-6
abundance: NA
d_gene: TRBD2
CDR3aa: CASSLLGTRAETQYF
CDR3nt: TGTGCCAGCAGCTTACTCGGGACTAGAGCGGAGACCCAGTACTTC

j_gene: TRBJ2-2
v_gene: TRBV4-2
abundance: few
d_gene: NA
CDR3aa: CASSQPALSNTGELFF
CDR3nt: TGTGCCAGCAGCCAACCCGCCCTTTCTAACACCGGGGAGCTGTTTTTT

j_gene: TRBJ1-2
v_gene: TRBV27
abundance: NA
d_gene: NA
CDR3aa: CASSRGRPNYGYTF
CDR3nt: TGTGCCAGCAGTAGGGGTCGGCCCAACTATGGCTACACCTTC

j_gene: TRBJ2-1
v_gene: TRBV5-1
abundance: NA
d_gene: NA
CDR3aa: CASSLGSLNYNEQFF
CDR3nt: TGCGCCAGCAGCTTGGGCTCTCTCAACTACAATGAGCAGTTCTTC

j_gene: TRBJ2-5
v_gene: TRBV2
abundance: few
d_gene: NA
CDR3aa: CASRGRRETQYF
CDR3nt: TGTGCCAGCAGGGGGAGGCGGGAGACCCAGTACTTC

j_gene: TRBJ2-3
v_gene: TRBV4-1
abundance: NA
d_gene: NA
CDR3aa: CASSPRVGSGYTDTQYF
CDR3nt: TGCGCCAGCAGCCCAAGGGTCGGTAGCGGATACACAGATACGCAGTATTTT

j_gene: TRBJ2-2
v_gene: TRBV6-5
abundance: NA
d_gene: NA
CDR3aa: CASSYGAGTGELFF
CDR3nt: TGTGCCAGCAGTTACGGGGCTGGCACCGGGGAGCTGTTTTTT

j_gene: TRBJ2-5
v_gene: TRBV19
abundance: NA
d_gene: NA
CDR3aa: CASSIGGARETQYF
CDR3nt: TGTGCCAGTAGTATAGGGGGAGCCAGGGAGACCCAGTACTTC

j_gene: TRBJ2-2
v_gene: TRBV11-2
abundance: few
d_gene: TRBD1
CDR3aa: CASSPQTGVSNTGELFF
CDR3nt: TGTGCCAGCAGCCCTCAAACAGGGGTGTCTAACACCGGGGAGCTGTTTTTT

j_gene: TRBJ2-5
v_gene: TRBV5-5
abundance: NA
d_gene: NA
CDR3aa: CASSHTHAQETQYF
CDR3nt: TGTGCCAGCAGCCACACCCACGCACAAGAGACCCAGTACTTC

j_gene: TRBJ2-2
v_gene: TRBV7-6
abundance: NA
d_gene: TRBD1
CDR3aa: CASSLARTGFGPTTGELFF
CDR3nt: TGTGCCAGCAGCTTAGCGCGGACAGGGTTTGGCCCAACAACCGGGGAGCTGTTTTTT

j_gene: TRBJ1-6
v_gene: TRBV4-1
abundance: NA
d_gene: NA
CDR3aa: CASSDPGAGPLHF
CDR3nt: TGCGCCAGCAGCGATCCCGGGGCTGGTCCCCTCCACTTT

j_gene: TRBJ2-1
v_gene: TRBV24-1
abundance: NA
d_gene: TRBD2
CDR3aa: CATSDSSGGALNEQFF
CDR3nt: TGTGCCACCAGTGATTCTAGCGGGGGGGCGTTGAATGAGCAGTTCTTC

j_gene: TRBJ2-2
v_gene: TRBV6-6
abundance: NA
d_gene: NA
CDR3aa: CASSYSASLRDTGELFF
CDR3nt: TGTGCCAGCAGTTACTCTGCCTCCCTAAGGGACACCGGGGAGCTGTTTTTT

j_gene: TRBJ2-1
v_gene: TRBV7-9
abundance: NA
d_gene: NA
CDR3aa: CAAWDAGNNEQFF
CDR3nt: TGTGCCGCATGGGACGCGGGCAACAATGAGCAGTTCTTC

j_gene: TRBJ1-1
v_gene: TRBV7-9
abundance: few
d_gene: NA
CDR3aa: CASSLPTGGRLTEAFF
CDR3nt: TGTGCCAGCAGCTTACCCACGGGGGGGAGGTTAACTGAAGCTTTCTTT

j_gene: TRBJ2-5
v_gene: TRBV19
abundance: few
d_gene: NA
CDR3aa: CASSDQGKETQYF
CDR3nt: TGTGCCAGTAGTGACCAGGGGAAGGAGACCCAGTACTTC

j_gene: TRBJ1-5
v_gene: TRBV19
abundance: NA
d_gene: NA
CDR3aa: CASSITGRSNQPQHF
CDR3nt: TGTGCCAGTAGTATAACAGGGAGAAGCAATCAGCCCCAGCATTTT

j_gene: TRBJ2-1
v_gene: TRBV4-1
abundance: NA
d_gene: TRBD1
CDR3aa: CASTLGQGGGNEQFF
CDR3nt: TGCGCCAGCACCCTCGGACAGGGGGGGGGCAATGAGCAGTTCTTC

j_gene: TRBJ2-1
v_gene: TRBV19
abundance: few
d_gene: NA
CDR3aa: CASSWEAGGTNEQFF
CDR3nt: TGTGCCAGTAGTTGGGAGGCAGGGGGGACGAATGAGCAGTTCTTC

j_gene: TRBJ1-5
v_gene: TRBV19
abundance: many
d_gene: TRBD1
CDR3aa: CASGQTGGNQPQHF
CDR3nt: TGTGCCAGTGGACAGACAGGGGGCAATCAGCCCCAGCATTTT

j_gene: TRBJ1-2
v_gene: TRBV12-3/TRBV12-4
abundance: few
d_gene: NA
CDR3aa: CASSLVGYGYTF
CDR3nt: TGTGCCAGCAGTTTAGTGGGGTACGGCTACACCTTC

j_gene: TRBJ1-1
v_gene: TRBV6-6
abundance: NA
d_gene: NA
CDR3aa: CASSYSLFVDTEAFF
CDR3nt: TGTGCCAGCAGTTACTCTCTTTTCGTAGACACTGAAGCTTTCTTT

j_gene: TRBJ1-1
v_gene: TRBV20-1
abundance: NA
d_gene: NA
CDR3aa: CSAMVGPDTEAFF
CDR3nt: TGCAGTGCTATGGTAGGGCCGGACACTGAAGCTTTCTTT

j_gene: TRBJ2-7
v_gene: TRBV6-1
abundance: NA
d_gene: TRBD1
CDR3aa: CASWDRGFFSF
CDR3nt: TGTGCCAGCTGGGACAGGGGGTTTTTTAGCTTC

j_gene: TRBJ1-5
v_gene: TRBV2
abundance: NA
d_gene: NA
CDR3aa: CASSDGRIGGNQPQHF
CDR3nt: TGTGCCAGCAGTGACGGACGGATAGGAGGCAATCAGCCCCAGCATTTT